This T cell receptor beta chain derives from a study of cytomegalovirus exposure and HLA in healthy donors. PCR used 60 Vbeta primers and 13 Jbeta primers. This table comes from immunoSEQ multiplex PCR, and its TCRdb copy is limited to in-frame clones, with some not included. Here the sample spans tens of thousands of clones, 70% to 85% being singletons. The CDR3 is made up of 14 amino acids. CDR1 and CDR2 from the germline V gene are MDHEN and SYDVKM. The germline V and J ends were trimmed by 8 bases and 0 bases, with 13 bases remaining between them. This sequence joins TRBV28 and TRBJ1-2; D ambiguous. The sequence was obtained from a woman between 50 and 59 years old in good health and CMV-seropositive. The source material was PBMCs. As DNA, the CDR3 is TGTGCCAGCGGACTGACGCCAGCTAACTATGGCTACACCTTC. Its protein is CASGLTPANYGYTF.